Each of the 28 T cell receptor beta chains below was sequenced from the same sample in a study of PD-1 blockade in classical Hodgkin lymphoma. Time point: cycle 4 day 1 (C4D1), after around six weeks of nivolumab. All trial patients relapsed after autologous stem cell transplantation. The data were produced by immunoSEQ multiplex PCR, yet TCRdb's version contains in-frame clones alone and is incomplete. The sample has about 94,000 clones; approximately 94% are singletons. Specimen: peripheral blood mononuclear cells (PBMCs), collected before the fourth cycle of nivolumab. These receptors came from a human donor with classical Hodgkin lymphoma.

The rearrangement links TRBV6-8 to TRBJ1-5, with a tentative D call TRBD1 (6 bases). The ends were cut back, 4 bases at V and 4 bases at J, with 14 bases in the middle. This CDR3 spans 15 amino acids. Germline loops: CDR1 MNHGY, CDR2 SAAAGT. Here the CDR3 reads CASSSDRRRNQPQHF. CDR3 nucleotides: TGTGCCAGCAGTTCTGACAGGCGGCGGAATCAGCCCCAGCATTTT.

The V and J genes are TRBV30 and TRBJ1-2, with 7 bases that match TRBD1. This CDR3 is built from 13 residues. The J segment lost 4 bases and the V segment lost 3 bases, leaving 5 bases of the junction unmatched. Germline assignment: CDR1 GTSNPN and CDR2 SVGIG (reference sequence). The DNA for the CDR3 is TGTGCCTGGAGAAGACAGGGACTCTATGGCTACACCTTC. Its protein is CAWRRQGLYGYTF.

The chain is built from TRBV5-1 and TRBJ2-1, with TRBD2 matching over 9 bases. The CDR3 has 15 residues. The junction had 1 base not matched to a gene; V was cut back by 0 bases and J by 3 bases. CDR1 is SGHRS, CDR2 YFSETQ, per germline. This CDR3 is CASSLVSGSYNEQFF. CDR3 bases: TGCGCCAGCAGCTTGGTTAGCGGGAGCTACAATGAGCAGTTCTTC.

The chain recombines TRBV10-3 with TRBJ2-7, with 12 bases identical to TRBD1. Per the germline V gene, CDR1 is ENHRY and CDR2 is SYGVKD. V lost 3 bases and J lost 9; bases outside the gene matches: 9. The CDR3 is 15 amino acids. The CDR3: CAISEAGTGGAGQYF. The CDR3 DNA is TGTGCCATCAGTGAAGCCGGGACAGGGGGCGCGGGGCAGTACTTC.

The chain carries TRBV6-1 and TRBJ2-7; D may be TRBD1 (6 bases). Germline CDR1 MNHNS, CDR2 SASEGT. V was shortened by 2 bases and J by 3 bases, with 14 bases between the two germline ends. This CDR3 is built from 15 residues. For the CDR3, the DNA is TGTGCCAGCAGTGAATTGAGGGGGAGTAGCTACGAGCAGTACTTC. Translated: CASSELRGSSYEQYF.

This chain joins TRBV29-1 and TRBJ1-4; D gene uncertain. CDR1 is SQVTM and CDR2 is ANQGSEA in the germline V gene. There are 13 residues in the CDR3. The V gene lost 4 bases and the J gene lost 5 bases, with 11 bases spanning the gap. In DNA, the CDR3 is TGCAGCGTTGGTCAAACGGCAAATGAAAAACTGTTTTTT. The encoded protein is CSVGQTANEKLFF.

Written as DNA, the CDR3 is TGTGCCAGCAGGATGGGAGCGGGGGCCGGGGAGCTGTTTTTT. This translates into CASRMGAGAGELFF. The genes are TRBV11-1 and TRBJ2-2; TRBD2 matches at 8 bases. V gave up 6 bases and J gave up 6 bases; unmatched junction bases: 6. There are 14 residues in the CDR3. Germline values: CDR1 SGHAT, CDR2 FQDESV (reference sequence).

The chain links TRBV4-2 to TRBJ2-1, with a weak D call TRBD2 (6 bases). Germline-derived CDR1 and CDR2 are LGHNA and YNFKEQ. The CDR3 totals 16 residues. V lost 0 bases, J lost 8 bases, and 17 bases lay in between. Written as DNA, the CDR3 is TGTGCCAGCAGCCAAGAAGTTGCGGGATCCGGGGATGAGCAGTTCTTC. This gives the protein CASSQEVAGSGDEQFF.

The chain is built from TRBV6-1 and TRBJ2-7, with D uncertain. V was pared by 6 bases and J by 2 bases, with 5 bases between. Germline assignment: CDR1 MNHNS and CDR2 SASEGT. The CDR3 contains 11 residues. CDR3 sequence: CASRVAYEQYF. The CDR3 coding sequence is TGTGCCAGCAGGGTAGCCTACGAGCAGTACTTC.

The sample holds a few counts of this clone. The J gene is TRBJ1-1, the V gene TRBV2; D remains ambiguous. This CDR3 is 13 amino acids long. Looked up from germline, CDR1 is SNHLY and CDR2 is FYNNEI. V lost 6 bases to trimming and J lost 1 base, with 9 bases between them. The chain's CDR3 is CASRVEWNTEAFF. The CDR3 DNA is TGTGCCAGCAGGGTCGAGTGGAACACTGAAGCTTTCTTT.

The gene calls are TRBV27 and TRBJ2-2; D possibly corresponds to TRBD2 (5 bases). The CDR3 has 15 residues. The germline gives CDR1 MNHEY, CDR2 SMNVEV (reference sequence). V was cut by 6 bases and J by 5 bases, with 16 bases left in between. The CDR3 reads CASSSGLALTGELFF. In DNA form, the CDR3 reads TGTGCCAGCAGCTCCGGACTGGCTTTGACCGGGGAGCTGTTTTTT.

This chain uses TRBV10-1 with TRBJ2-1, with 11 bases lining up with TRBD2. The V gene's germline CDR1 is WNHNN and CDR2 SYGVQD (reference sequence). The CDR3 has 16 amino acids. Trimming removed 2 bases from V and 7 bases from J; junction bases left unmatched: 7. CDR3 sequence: CASSETRLAGPNEQFF. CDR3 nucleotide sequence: TGCGCCAGCAGTGAGACCCGACTAGCGGGACCAAATGAGCAGTTCTTC.

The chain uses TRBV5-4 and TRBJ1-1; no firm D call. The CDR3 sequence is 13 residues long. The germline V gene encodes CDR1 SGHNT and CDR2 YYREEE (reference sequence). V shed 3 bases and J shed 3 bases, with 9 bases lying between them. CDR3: CASSWEAYTEAFF. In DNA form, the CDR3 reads TGTGCCAGCAGCTGGGAGGCGTACACTGAAGCTTTCTTT.

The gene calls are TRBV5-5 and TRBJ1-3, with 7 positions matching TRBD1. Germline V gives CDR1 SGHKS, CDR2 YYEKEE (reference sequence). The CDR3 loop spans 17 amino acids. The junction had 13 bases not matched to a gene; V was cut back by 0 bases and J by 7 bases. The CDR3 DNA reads TGTGCCAGCAGCTTGGTCCCCCCAGGGGGGAGTACGAACACCATATATTTT. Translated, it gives CASSLVPPGGSTNTIYF.

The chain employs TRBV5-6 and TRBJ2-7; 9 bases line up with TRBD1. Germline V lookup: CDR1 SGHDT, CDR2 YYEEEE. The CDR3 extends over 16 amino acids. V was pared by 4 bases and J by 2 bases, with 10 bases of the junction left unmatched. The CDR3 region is CASSDAPGTGTYEQYF. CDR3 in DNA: TGTGCCAGCAGCGATGCCCCCGGGACAGGGACCTACGAGCAGTACTTC.

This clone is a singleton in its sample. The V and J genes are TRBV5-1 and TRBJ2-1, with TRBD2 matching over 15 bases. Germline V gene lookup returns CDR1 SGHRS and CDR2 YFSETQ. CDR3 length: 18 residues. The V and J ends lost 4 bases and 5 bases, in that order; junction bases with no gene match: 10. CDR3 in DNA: TGCGCCAGCAGCCATAGCGGGACTAGCGGGAGGAAGAACAATGAGCAGTTCTTC. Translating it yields CASSHSGTSGRKNNEQFF.

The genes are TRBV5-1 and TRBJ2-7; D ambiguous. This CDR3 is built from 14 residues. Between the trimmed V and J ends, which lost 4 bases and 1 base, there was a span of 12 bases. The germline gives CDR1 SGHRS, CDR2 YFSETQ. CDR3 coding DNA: TGCGCCAGCAGCCGCGCCGGCCGATCCTACGAGCAGTACTTC. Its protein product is CASSRAGRSYEQYF. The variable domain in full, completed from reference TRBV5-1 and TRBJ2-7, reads KAGVTQTPRYLIKTRGQQVTLSCSPISGHRSVSWYQQTPGQGLQFLFEYFSETQRNKGNFPGRFSGRQFSNSRSEMNVSTLELGDSALYLCASSRAGRSYEQYFGPGTRLTVT.

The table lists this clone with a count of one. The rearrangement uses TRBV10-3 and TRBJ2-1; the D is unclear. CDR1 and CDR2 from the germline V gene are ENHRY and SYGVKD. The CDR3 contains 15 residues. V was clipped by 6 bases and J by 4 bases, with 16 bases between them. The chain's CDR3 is CAISPSPGPYNEQFF. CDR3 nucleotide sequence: TGTGCCATCAGCCCCAGTCCGGGTCCGTACAATGAGCAGTTCTTC.

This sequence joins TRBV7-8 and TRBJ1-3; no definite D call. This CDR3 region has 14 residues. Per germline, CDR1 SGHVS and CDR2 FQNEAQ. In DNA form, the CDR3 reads TGTGCGAGTAGTTGGGGAGTTAGTCCTGACACCATATATTTT. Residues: CASSWGVSPDTIYF.

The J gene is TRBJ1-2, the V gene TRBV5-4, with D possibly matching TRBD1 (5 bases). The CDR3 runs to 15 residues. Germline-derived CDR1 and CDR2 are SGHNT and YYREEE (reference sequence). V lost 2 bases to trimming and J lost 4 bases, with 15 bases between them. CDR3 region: CASSFTRDGSYGYTF. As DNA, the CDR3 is TGTGCCAGCAGCTTCACCCGGGACGGATCCTATGGCTACACCTTC.

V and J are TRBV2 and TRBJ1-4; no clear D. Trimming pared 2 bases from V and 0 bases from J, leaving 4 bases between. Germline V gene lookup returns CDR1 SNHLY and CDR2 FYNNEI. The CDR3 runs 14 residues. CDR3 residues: CASSERATNEKLFF. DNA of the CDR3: TGTGCCAGCAGTGAAAGGGCAACTAATGAAAAACTGTTTTTT.

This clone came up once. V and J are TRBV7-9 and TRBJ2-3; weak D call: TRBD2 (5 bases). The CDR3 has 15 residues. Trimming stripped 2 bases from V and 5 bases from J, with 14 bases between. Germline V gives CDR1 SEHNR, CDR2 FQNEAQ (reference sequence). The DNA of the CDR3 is TGTGCCAGCAGCTTATTGGACTCCGGCGGAGATACGCAGTATTTT. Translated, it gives CASSLLDSGGDTQYF.

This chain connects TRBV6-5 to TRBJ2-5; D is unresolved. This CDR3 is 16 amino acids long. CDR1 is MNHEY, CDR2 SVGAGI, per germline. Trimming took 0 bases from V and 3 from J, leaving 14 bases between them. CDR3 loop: CASSYSEQTPKETQYF. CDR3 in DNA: TGTGCCAGCAGTTACTCGGAACAGACCCCGAAAGAGACCCAGTACTTC.

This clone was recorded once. The DNA of the CDR3 is TGTGCCAGCAGCCTCAGACAGGGGACGCAAGAGACCCAGTACTTC. This sequence encodes CASSLRQGTQETQYF. The rearrangement uses TRBV7-6 and TRBJ2-5, with 8 bases that match TRBD1. The CDR3 covers 15 residues. Germline lookup yields CDR1 SGHVS and CDR2 FNYEAQ. V was clipped by 5 bases and J by 2 bases; unmatched bases: 7.

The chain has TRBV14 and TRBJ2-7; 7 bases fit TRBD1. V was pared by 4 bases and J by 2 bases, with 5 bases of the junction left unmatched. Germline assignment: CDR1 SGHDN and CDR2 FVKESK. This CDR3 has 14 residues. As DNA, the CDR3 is TGTGCCAGCAGCCCGGACAGGTTACCCTACGAGCAGTACTTC. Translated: CASSPDRLPYEQYF.

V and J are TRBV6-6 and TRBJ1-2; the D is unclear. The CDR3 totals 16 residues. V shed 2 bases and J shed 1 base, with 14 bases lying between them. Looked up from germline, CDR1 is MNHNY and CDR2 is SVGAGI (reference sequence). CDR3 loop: CASSYTGEDDNYGYTF. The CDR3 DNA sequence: TGTGCCAGCAGTTACACCGGAGAGGACGATAACTATGGCTACACCTTC.

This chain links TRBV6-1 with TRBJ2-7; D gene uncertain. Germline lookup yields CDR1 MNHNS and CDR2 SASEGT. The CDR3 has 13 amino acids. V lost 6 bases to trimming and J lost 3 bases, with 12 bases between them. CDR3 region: CASRARSDYEQYF. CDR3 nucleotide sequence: TGTGCCAGCAGGGCAAGGTCGGACTACGAGCAGTACTTC.

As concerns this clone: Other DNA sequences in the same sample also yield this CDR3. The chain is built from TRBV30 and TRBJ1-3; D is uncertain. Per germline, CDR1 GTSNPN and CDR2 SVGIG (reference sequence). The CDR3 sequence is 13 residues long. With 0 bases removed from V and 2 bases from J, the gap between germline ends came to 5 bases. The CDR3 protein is CAWSVSAGNTIYF. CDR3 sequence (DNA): TGTGCCTGGAGTGTGTCTGCTGGAAACACCATATATTTT.